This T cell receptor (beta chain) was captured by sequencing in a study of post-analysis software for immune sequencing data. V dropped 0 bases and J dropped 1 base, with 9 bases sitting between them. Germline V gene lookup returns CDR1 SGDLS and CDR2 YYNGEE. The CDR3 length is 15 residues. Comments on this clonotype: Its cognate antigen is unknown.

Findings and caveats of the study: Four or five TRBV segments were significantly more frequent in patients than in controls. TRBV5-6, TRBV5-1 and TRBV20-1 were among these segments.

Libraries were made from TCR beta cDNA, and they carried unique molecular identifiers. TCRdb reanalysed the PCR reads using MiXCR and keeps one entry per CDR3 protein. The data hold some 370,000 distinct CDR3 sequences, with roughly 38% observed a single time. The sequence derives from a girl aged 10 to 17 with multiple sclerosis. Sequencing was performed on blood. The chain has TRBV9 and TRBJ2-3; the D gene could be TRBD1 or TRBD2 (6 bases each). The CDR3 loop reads CASSVDRGGTDTQYF. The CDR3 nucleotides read TGTGCCAGCAGCGTAGATAGGGGGGGCACAGATACGCAGTATTTT.